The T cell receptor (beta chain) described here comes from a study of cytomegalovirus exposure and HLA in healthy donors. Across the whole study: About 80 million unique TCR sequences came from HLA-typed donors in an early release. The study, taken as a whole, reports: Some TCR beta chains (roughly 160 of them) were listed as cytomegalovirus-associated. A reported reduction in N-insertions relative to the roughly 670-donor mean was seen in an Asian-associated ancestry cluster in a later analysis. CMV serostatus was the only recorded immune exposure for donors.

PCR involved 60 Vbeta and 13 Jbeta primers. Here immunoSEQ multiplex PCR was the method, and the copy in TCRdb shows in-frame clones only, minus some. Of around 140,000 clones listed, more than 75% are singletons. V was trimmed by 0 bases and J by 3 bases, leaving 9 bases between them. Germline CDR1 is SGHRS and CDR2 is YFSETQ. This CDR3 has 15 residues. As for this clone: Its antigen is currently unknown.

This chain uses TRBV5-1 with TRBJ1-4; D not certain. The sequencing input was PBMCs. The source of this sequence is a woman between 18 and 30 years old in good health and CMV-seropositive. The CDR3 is CASSLAGNANEKLFF. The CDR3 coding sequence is TGCGCCAGCAGCTTGGCGGGGAACGCTAATGAAAAACTGTTTTTT. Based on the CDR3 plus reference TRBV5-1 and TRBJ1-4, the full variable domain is KAGVTQTPRYLIKTRGQQVTLSCSPISGHRSVSWYQQTPGQGLQFLFEYFSETQRNKGNFPGRFSGRQFSNSRSEMNVSTLELGDSALYLCASSLAGNANEKLFFGSGTQLSVL.